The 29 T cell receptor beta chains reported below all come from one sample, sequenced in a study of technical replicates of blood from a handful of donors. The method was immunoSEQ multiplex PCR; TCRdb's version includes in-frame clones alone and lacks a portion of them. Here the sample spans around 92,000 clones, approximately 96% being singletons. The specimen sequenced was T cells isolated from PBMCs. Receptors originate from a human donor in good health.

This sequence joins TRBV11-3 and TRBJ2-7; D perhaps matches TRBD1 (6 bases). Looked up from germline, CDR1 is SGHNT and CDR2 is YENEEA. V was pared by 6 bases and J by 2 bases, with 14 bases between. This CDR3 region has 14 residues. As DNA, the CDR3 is TGTGCCAGCAGGGAGAGGACAGCACCCTACGAGCAGTACTTC. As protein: CASRERTAPYEQYF.

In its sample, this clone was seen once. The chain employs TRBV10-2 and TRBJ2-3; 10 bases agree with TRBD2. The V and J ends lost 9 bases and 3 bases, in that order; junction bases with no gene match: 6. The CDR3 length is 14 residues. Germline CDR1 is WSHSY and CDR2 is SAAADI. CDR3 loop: CASRLAGGTDTQYF. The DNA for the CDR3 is TGCGCCAGTCGATTAGCGGGAGGAACAGATACGCAGTATTTT.

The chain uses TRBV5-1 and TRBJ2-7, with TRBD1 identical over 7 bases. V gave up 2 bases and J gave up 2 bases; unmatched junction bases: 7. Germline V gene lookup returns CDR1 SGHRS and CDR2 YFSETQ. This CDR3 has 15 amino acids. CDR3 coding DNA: TGCGCCAGCAGCTTTGGGACAGAGGTCACCTACGAGCAGTACTTC. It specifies CASSFGTEVTYEQYF.

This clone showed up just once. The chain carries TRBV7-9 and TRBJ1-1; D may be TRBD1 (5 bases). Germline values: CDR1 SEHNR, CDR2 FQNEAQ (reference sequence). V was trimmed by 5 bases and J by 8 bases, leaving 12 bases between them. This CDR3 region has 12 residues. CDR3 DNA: TGTGCCAGCAGCCAGTCACAGGCCGAAGCTTTCTTT. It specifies CASSQSQAEAFF.

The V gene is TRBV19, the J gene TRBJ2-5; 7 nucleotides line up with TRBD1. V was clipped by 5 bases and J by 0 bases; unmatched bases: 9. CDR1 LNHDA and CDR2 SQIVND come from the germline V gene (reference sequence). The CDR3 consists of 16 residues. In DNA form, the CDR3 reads TGTGCCAGTAGTGTCCGGGACAGAGGGTACCAAGAGACCCAGTACTTC. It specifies CASSVRDRGYQETQYF.

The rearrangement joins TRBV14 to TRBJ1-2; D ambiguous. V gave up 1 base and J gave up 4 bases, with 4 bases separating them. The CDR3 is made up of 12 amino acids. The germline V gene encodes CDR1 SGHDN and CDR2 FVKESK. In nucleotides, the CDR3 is TGTGCCAGCAGCCAAGCCAGCTATGGCTACACCTTC. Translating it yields CASSQASYGYTF.

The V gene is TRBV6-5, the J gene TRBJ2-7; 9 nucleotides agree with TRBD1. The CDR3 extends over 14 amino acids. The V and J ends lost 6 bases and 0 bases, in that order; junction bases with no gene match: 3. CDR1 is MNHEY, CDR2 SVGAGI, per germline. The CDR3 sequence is CASSRDRASYEQYF. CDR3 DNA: TGTGCCAGCAGCCGGGACAGGGCCTCCTACGAGCAGTACTTC.

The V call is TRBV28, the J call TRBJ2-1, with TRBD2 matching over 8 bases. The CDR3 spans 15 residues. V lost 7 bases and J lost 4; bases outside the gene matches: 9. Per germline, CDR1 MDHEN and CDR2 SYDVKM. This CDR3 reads CASMVAGYSYNEQFF. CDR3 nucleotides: TGTGCCAGCATGGTAGCGGGATATTCTTACAATGAGCAGTTCTTC.

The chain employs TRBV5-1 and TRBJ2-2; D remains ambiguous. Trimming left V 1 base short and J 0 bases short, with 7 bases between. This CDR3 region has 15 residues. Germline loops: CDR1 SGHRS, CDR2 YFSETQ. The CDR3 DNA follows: TGCGCCAGCAGCTTGTCACTCCCGAACACCGGGGAGCTGTTTTTT. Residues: CASSLSLPNTGELFF.

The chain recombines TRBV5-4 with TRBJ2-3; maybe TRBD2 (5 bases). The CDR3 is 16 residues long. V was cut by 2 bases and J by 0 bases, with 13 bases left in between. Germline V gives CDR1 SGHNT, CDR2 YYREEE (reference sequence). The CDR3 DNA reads TGTGCCAGCAGCTTAGAAGCGGCGCCTAGCACAGATACGCAGTATTTT. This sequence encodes CASSLEAAPSTDTQYF.

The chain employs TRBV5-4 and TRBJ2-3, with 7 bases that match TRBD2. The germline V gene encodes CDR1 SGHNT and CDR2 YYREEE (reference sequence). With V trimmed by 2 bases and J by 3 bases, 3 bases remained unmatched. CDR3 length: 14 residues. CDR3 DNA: TGTGCCAGCAGCTTTAAACTAGCGACAGATACGCAGTATTTT. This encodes CASSFKLATDTQYF.

This CDR3 reads CSVEAGTGRLETQYF. The CDR3 DNA is TGCAGCGTTGAAGCCGGGACAGGTCGTTTGGAGACCCAGTACTTC. The rearrangement uses TRBV29-1 and TRBJ2-5; 8 positions agree with TRBD1. The CDR3 is made up of 15 amino acids. With V trimmed by 1 base and J by 5 bases, 9 bases remained unmatched. Germline-derived CDR1 and CDR2 are SQVTM and ANQGSEA.

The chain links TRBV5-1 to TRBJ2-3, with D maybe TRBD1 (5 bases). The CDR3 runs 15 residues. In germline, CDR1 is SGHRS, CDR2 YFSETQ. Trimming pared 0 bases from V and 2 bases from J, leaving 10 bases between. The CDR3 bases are TGCGCCAGCAGCTTGGGACAGATAACCACAGATACGCAGTATTTT. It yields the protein CASSLGQITTDTQYF.

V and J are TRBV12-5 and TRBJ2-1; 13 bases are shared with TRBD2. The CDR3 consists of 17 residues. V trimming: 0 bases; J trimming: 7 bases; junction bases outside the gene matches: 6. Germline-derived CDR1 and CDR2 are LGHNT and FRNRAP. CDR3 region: CASGLVLGLAGANEQFF. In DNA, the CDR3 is TGTGCTAGTGGTTTGGTACTCGGACTAGCGGGAGCAAATGAGCAGTTCTTC.

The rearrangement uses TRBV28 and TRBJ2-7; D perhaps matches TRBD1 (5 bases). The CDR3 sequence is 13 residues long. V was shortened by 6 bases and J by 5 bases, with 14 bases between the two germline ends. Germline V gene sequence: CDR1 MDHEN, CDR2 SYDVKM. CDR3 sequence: CASSPTGFDEQYF. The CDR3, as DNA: TGTGCCAGCAGCCCAACAGGTTTCGACGAGCAGTACTTC.

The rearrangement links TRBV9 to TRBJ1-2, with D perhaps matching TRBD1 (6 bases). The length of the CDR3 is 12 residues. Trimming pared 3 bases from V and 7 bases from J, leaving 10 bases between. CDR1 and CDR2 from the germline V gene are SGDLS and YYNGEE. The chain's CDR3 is CASSAQGSGYTF. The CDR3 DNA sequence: TGTGCCAGCAGCGCCCAGGGGTCTGGCTACACCTTC.

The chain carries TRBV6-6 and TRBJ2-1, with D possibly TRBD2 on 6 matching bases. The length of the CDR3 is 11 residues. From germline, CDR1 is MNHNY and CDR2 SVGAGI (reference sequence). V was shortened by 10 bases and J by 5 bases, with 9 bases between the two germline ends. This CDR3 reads CATGSHNEQFF. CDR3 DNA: TGTGCCACCGGGAGCCACAATGAGCAGTTCTTC.

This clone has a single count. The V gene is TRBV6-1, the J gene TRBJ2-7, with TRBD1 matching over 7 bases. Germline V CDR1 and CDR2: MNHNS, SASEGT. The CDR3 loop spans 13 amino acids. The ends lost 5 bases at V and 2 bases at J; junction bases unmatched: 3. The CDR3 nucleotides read TGTGCCAGCAGTTTAACAGGGGCCTACGAGCAGTACTTC. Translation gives CASSLTGAYEQYF.

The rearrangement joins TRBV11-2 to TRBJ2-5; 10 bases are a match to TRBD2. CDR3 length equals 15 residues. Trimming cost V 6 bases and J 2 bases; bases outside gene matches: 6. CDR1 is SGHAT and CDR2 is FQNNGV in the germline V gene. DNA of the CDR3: TGTGCCAGCAGTTCAAGCGGGGGGGAGCAAGAGACCCAGTACTTC. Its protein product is CASSSSGGEQETQYF.

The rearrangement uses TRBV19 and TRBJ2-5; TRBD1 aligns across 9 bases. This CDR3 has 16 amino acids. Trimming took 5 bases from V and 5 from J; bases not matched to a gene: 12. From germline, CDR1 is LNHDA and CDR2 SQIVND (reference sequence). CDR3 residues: CASSVRTGVSGETQYF. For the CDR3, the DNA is TGTGCCAGTAGTGTCAGGACAGGGGTTTCCGGGGAGACCCAGTACTTC.

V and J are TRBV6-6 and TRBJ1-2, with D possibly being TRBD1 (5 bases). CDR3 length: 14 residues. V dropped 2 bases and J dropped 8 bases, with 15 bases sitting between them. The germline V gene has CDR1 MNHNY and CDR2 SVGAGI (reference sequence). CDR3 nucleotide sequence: TGTGCCAGCAGTTACACCGTAGGGGAACGGGGCTACACCTTC. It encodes CASSYTVGERGYTF.

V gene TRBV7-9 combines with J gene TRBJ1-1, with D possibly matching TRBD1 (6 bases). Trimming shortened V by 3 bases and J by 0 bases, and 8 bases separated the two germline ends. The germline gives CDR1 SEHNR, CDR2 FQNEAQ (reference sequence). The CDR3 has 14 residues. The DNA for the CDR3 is TGTGCCAGCAGCTTCGCAGGGGTGAACACTGAAGCTTTCTTT. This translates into CASSFAGVNTEAFF.

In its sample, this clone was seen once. The CDR3: CASSRTQQGEQFF. CDR3 DNA: TGTGCCAGCAGCCGGACACAACAGGGAGAGCAGTTCTTC. The V call is TRBV7-6, the J call TRBJ2-1; D possibly corresponds to TRBD1 (6 bases). Germline V gene lookup returns CDR1 SGHVS and CDR2 FNYEAQ. The V end was cut by 5 bases, the J end by 10 bases, with 15 bases between. CDR3 length equals 13 residues.

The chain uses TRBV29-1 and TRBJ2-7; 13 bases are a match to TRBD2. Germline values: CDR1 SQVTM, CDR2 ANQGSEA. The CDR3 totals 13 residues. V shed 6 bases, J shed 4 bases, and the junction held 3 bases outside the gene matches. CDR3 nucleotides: TGCAGCGTAGGACTAGCGGGAGATTACGAGCAGTACTTC. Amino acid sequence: CSVGLAGDYEQYF.

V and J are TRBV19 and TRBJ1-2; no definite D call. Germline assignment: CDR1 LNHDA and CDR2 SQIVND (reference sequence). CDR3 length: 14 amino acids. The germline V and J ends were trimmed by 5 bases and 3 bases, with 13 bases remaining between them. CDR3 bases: TGTGCCAGTAGTCCCCTTGTCCCGTACTATGGCTACACCTTC. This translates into CASSPLVPYYGYTF. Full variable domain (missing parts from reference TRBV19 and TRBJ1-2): DGGITQSPKYLFRKEGQNVTLSCEQNLNHDAMYWYRQDPGQGLRLIYYSQIVNDFQKGDIAEGYSVSREKKESFPLTVTSAQKNPTAFYLCASSPLVPYYGYTFGSGTRLTVV.

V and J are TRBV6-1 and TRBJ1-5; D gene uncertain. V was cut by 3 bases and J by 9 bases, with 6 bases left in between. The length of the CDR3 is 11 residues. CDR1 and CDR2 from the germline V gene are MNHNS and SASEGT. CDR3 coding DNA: TGTGCCAGCAGTGAGTTCCGGCCCCAGCATTTT. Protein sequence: CASSEFRPQHF.

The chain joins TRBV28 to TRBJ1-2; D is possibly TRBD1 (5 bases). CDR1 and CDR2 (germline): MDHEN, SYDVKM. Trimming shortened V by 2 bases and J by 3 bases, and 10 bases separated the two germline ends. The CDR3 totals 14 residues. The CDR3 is CASSLGQGHYGYTF. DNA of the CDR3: TGTGCCAGCAGTTTAGGTCAGGGTCACTATGGCTACACCTTC.

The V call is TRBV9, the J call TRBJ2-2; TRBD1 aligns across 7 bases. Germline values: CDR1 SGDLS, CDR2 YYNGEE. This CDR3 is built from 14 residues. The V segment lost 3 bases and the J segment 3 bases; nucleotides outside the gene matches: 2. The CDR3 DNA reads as TGTGCCAGCAGCGCAACAGGGGACACCGGGGAGCTGTTTTTT. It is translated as CASSATGDTGELFF.

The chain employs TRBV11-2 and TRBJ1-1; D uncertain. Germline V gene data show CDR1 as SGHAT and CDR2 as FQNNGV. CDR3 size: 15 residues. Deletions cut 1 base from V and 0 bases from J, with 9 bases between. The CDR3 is CASSLAEGMNTEAFF. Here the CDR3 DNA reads TGTGCCAGCAGCTTAGCAGAGGGTATGAACACTGAAGCTTTCTTT.